One and the same sample provided the 27 T cell receptor beta chains below, sequenced in a study of OX40 agonist ivuxolimab in advanced cancers. TCRdb's copy holds only in-frame clones and misses some; the assay was immunoSEQ multiplex PCR. The sample has around 61,000 clones, 92% seen once. This specimen consisted of CD4+ or CD8+ T cells sorted from blood, obtained in a trial of the OX40 agonist ivuxolimab. All receptors come from an adult with an advanced solid tumor such as melanoma, head and neck, liver or kidney cancer.

The rearrangement links TRBV30 to TRBJ2-3; 7 bases are a match to TRBD2. J lost 7 bases, V lost 3 bases, and 1 base had no gene match. This CDR3 contains 11 residues. CDR1 and CDR2 (germline): GTSNPN, SVGIG (reference sequence). The DNA of the CDR3 is TGTGCCTGGAGCGGGGGGAATACGCAGTATTTT. Its translation is CAWSGGNTQYF.

This chain links TRBV4-3 with TRBJ1-4; 7 bases line up with TRBD1. The trim removed 6 bases at V and 4 bases at J, leaving 8 bases unmatched. The CDR3 is made up of 15 amino acids. Germline V CDR1 and CDR2: LGHNA, YSLEER. This CDR3 reads CASRPTGADNEKLFF. The CDR3 DNA is TGCGCCAGCAGACCCACAGGGGCCGATAATGAAAAACTGTTTTTT.

This clone is a singleton in its sample. V gene TRBV28 combines with J gene TRBJ2-7; D is perhaps TRBD1 or TRBD2 (5 bases each). The germline V gene has CDR1 MDHEN and CDR2 SYDVKM. Trimming cost V 3 bases and J 2 bases, with 14 bases left between them. The CDR3 totals 15 residues. The DNA for the CDR3 is TGTGCCAGCAGTTTCGGTCGGGGCCTAACCTACGAGCAGTACTTC. Translating gives CASSFGRGLTYEQYF. Full variable domain (outside the CDR3, taken from reference TRBV28 and TRBJ2-7): DVKVTQSSRYLVKRTGEKVFLECVQDMDHENMFWYRQDPGLGLRLIYFSYDVKMKEKGDIPEGYSVSREKKERFSLILESASTNQTSMYLCASSFGRGLTYEQYFGPGTRLTVT.

Note on this clone: Distinct nucleotide sequences in the sample also encode this CDR3. In nucleotides, the CDR3 is TGTGCCAGCAGCGTAAATTACAATGAGCAGTTCTTC. Amino acids: CASSVNYNEQFF. This chain uses TRBV9 with TRBJ2-1; D is unclear. Germline-derived CDR1 and CDR2 are SGDLS and YYNGEE. Trimming stripped 1 base from V and 4 bases from J, with 3 bases between. The CDR3 is made up of 12 amino acids.

This chain links TRBV6-5 with TRBJ1-4; no clear D. The CDR3 sequence is 14 residues long. Trimming removed 4 bases at V and 0 bases at J, with 6 bases between. The germline V gene encodes CDR1 MNHEY and CDR2 SVGAGI. CDR3 nucleotide sequence: TGTGCCAGCAGTTCAAGTGCAACTAATGAAAAACTGTTTTTT. This sequence encodes CASSSSATNEKLFF.

The rearrangement joins TRBV12-5 to TRBJ1-1; weak D call: TRBD1 (5 bases). CDR1 is LGHNT, CDR2 FRNRAP, per germline. The ends were cut back, 2 bases at V and 2 bases at J, with 15 bases in the middle. The CDR3 contains 16 residues. The CDR3 protein is CASGLSRTSPNTEAFF. CDR3 DNA sequence: TGTGCTAGTGGTTTGTCCCGGACATCCCCTAACACTGAAGCTTTCTTT.

The chain has TRBV4-2 and TRBJ1-1; D ambiguous. CDR1 is LGHNA, CDR2 YNFKEQ, per germline. Between the trimmed V and J ends, which lost 1 base and 3 bases, there was a span of 9 bases. The CDR3 is 14 residues long. This chain's CDR3 is CASSQATSHTEAFF. As DNA, the CDR3 is TGTGCCAGCAGCCAAGCGACATCGCACACTGAAGCTTTCTTT.

The CDR3 DNA is TGTGCCAGCAGCGGCGGGAACTATATGAACACTGAAGCTTTCTTT. Translation: CASSGGNYMNTEAFF. V and J are TRBV6-6 and TRBJ1-1; D is undetermined. The germline V gene has CDR1 MNHNY and CDR2 SVGAGI (reference sequence). CDR3 length: 15 residues. V shed 6 bases and J shed 0 bases, with 14 bases lying between them.

The chain is built from TRBV27 and TRBJ1-5; tentative D call: TRBD1 (5 bases). Germline V CDR1 and CDR2: MNHEY, SMNVEV (reference sequence). With 5 bases removed from V and 7 bases from J, the gap between germline ends came to 12 bases. CDR3 length equals 13 residues. In DNA, the CDR3 is TGTGCCAGCAGTCCAGGGTTACGACAGCCCCAGCATTTT. It codes for CASSPGLRQPQHF.

The genes are TRBV10-3 and TRBJ2-5; D gene unclear. Germline assignment: CDR1 ENHRY and CDR2 SYGVKD. The CDR3 runs to 15 residues. The V end was cut by 2 bases, the J end by 2 bases, with 12 bases between. CDR3 in DNA: TGTGCCATCAGTGAGCCGAGTTCCTCTCAAGAGACCCAGTACTTC. Amino acid sequence: CAISEPSSSQETQYF.

The chain uses TRBV28 and TRBJ1-2; D gene uncertain. CDR1 MDHEN and CDR2 SYDVKM come from the germline V gene. The CDR3 consists of 13 residues. Trimming cost V 3 bases and J 4 bases, with 9 bases left between them. CDR3 sequence (DNA): TGTGCCAGCAGTTTCCCCGGTGTCTATGGCTACACCTTC. It is translated as CASSFPGVYGYTF.

V and J are TRBV4-1 and TRBJ1-2; the D gene is possibly TRBD1 (6 bases). CDR1 and CDR2 from the germline V gene are MGHRA and YSYEKL. Trimming left V 4 bases short and J 8 bases short, with 23 bases between. The CDR3 is 16 amino acids. The CDR3 sequence: CASSPEGGQRFGGYTF. In DNA, the CDR3 is TGCGCCAGCAGCCCGGAGGGGGGGCAGAGATTCGGGGGCTACACCTTC.

V gene TRBV25-1 combines with J gene TRBJ1-1; TRBD1 is a possible D gene (5 bases). The CDR3 contains 17 residues. From germline, CDR1 is MGHDK and CDR2 SYGVNS. The V gene lost 6 bases and the J gene lost 0 bases, with 20 bases spanning the gap. The CDR3 loop reads CASSPGAEYIMNTEAFF. DNA of the CDR3: TGTGCCAGCAGCCCCGGGGCTGAATATATCATGAACACTGAAGCTTTCTTT.

J is TRBJ1-1 and V is TRBV25-1; D is uncertain. The CDR3 is 14 residues long. Deletions cut 5 bases from V and 0 bases from J, with 10 bases between. Germline V gene sequence: CDR1 MGHDK, CDR2 SYGVNS. The chain's CDR3 is CASSLGGVNTEAFF. In DNA form, the CDR3 reads TGTGCCAGCAGTCTGGGTGGCGTGAACACTGAAGCTTTCTTT.

The V and J genes are TRBV6-5 and TRBJ1-1, with TRBD1 matching 7 bases. The J segment lost 4 bases and the V segment lost 8 bases, leaving 4 bases of the junction unmatched. The CDR3 extends over 12 amino acids. The V gene's germline CDR1 is MNHEY and CDR2 SVGAGI. The CDR3 DNA reads TGTGCCAGCGAAGGGACAGCCACTGAAGCTTTCTTT. Protein product: CASEGTATEAFF.

The rearrangement links TRBV5-1 to TRBJ1-2, with D possibly matching TRBD1 (5 bases). CDR3 size: 13 residues. Germline lookup yields CDR1 SGHRS and CDR2 YFSETQ. Between the trimmed V and J ends, which lost 0 bases and 6 bases, there was a span of 9 bases. The CDR3 region is CASSLDDSDGYTF. The CDR3 DNA reads as TGCGCCAGCAGCTTGGACGACAGCGATGGCTACACCTTC. Full variable domain (missing parts from reference TRBV5-1 and TRBJ1-2): KAGVTQTPRYLIKTRGQQVTLSCSPISGHRSVSWYQQTPGQGLQFLFEYFSETQRNKGNFPGRFSGRQFSNSRSEMNVSTLELGDSALYLCASSLDDSDGYTFGSGTRLTVV.

The V gene is TRBV14, the J gene TRBJ2-3; D call uncertain. Per the germline V gene, CDR1 is SGHDN and CDR2 is FVKESK. The V end was cut by 4 bases, the J end by 7 bases, with 9 bases between. CDR3 length equals 12 residues. Here the CDR3 reads CASSPYRNTQYF. The CDR3, as DNA: TGTGCCAGCAGCCCTTACAGAAATACGCAGTATTTT. The entire variable domain, with the rest obtained from reference TRBV14 and TRBJ2-3, is as follows: EAGVTQFPSHSVIEKGQTVTLRCDPISGHDNLYWYRRVMGKEIKFLLHFVKESKQDESGMPNNRFLAERTGGTYSTLKVQPAELEDSGVYFCASSPYRNTQYFGPGTRLTVL.

The J gene is TRBJ2-1, the V gene TRBV4-3; 8 nucleotides match TRBD2. This CDR3 is 14 amino acids long. V shed 4 bases, J shed 6 bases, and the junction held 5 bases outside the gene matches. Germline CDR1 is LGHNA and CDR2 is YSLEER. For the CDR3, the DNA is TGCGCCAGCAGCCGAGGACTAGCCGGCAATGAGCAGTTCTTC. This encodes CASSRGLAGNEQFF.

The gene calls are TRBV30 and TRBJ1-2; TRBD1 matches 7 bases. From germline, CDR1 is GTSNPN and CDR2 SVGIG (reference sequence). The CDR3 contains 16 residues. V lost 3 bases to trimming and J lost 2 bases; unmatched junction nucleotides: 12. DNA of the CDR3: TGTGCCTGGAGGGAAAAGAAAGGGACAGTAAACTATGGCTACACCTTC. Amino acid sequence: CAWREKKGTVNYGYTF.

The chain has TRBV15 and TRBJ1-1; D is unresolved. The V end was cut by 0 bases, the J end by 1 base, with 6 bases between. This CDR3 is 14 amino acids long. Per the germline V gene, CDR1 is LNHNV and CDR2 is YYDKDF (reference sequence). CDR3 in DNA: TGTGCCACCAGCAGAGAAGGAGGGAACACTGAAGCTTTCTTT. This encodes CATSREGGNTEAFF. Full variable domain (missing parts from reference TRBV15 and TRBJ1-1): DAMVIQNPRYQVTQFGKPVTLSCSQTLNHNVMYWYQQKSSQAPKLLFHYYDKDFNNEADTPDNFQSRRPNTSFCFLDIRSPGLGDTAMYLCATSREGGNTEAFFGQGTRLTVV.

The table lists this clone with a count of one. The chain is built from TRBV6-4 and TRBJ2-1, with TRBD2 identical over 11 bases. V was clipped by 3 bases and J by 10 bases; unmatched bases: 8. CDR1 and CDR2 from the germline V gene are MRHNA and SNTAGT. The CDR3 runs 15 residues. The CDR3 sequence is CASSEWIAGGNEQFF. The DNA of the CDR3 is TGTGCCAGCAGTGAATGGATAGCGGGGGGGAACGAGCAGTTCTTC.

The rearrangement links TRBV4-3 to TRBJ2-1; a possible D gene is TRBD2 (6 bases). V was trimmed by 0 bases and J by 3 bases, leaving 12 bases between them. The CDR3 is 16 residues long. Germline CDR1 and CDR2: LGHNA and YSLEER. The CDR3 DNA reads TGCGCCAGCAGCCAAGATGCGCTAGCGAACTACAATGAGCAGTTCTTC. This translates into CASSQDALANYNEQFF.

This chain connects TRBV11-2 to TRBJ2-7, with 7 bases that match TRBD1. CDR1 and CDR2 (germline): SGHAT, FQNNGV. V shed 5 bases, J shed 0 bases, and the junction held 10 bases outside the gene matches. The CDR3 covers 16 residues. The CDR3 DNA sequence: TGTGCCAGCAGCCTTCACAGGGGCCCAGGCTCCTACGAGCAGTACTTC. Translation gives CASSLHRGPGSYEQYF.

The CDR3 nucleotides are TGTGCCTGGAGTTGGGGGTCAGATACGCAGTATTTT. Protein sequence: CAWSWGSDTQYF. The chain uses TRBV30 and TRBJ2-3; D is tentatively TRBD1 or TRBD2 (5 bases each). Trimming stripped 2 bases from V and 4 bases from J, with 7 bases between. The CDR3 covers 12 residues. The germline CDR1 and CDR2 sequences are GTSNPN and SVGIG (reference sequence).

The gene calls are TRBV19 and TRBJ1-5; D not resolved. Germline assignment: CDR1 LNHDA and CDR2 SQIVND (reference sequence). The V gene lost 0 bases and the J gene lost 0 bases, with 18 bases spanning the gap. CDR3 length: 19 amino acids. CDR3 region: CASSIDPGLERFSNQPQHF. The DNA of the CDR3 is TGTGCCAGTAGTATAGACCCCGGATTAGAACGGTTTAGCAATCAGCCCCAGCATTTT.

The V call is TRBV5-4, the J call TRBJ2-1; TRBD2 aligns across 9 bases. This CDR3 has 18 residues. Germline CDR1 reads SGHNT; CDR2 reads YYREEE (reference sequence). The junction had 19 bases not matched to a gene; V was cut back by 2 bases and J by 10 bases. CDR3 bases: TGTGCCAGCAGCTTCTTAGCGGGAGCGGGGGGAATGGTTGGAGAGCAGTTCTTC. Its protein product is CASSFLAGAGGMVGEQFF.

A single count supports this clone. The chain has TRBV6-5 and TRBJ2-7; D is perhaps TRBD1 or TRBD2 (6 bases each). V was cut by 0 bases and J by 3 bases, with 9 bases left in between. This CDR3 is 14 amino acids long. CDR1 MNHEY and CDR2 SVGAGI come from the germline V gene. The CDR3 sequence: CASSYSEGGYEQYF. The DNA for the CDR3 is TGTGCCAGCAGTTACTCAGAGGGGGGCTACGAGCAGTACTTC.